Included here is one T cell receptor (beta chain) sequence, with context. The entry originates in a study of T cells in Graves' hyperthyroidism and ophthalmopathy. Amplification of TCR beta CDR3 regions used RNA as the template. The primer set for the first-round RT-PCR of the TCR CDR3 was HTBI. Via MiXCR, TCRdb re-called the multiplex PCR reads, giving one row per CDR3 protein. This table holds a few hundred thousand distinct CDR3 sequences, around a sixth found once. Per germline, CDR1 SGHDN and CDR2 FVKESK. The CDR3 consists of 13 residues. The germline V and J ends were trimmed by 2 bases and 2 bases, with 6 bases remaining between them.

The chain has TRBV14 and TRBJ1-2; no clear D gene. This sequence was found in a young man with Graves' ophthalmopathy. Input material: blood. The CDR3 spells CASSQRLNYGYTF. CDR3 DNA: TGTGCCAGCAGCCAACGACTCAACTATGGCTACACCTTC.